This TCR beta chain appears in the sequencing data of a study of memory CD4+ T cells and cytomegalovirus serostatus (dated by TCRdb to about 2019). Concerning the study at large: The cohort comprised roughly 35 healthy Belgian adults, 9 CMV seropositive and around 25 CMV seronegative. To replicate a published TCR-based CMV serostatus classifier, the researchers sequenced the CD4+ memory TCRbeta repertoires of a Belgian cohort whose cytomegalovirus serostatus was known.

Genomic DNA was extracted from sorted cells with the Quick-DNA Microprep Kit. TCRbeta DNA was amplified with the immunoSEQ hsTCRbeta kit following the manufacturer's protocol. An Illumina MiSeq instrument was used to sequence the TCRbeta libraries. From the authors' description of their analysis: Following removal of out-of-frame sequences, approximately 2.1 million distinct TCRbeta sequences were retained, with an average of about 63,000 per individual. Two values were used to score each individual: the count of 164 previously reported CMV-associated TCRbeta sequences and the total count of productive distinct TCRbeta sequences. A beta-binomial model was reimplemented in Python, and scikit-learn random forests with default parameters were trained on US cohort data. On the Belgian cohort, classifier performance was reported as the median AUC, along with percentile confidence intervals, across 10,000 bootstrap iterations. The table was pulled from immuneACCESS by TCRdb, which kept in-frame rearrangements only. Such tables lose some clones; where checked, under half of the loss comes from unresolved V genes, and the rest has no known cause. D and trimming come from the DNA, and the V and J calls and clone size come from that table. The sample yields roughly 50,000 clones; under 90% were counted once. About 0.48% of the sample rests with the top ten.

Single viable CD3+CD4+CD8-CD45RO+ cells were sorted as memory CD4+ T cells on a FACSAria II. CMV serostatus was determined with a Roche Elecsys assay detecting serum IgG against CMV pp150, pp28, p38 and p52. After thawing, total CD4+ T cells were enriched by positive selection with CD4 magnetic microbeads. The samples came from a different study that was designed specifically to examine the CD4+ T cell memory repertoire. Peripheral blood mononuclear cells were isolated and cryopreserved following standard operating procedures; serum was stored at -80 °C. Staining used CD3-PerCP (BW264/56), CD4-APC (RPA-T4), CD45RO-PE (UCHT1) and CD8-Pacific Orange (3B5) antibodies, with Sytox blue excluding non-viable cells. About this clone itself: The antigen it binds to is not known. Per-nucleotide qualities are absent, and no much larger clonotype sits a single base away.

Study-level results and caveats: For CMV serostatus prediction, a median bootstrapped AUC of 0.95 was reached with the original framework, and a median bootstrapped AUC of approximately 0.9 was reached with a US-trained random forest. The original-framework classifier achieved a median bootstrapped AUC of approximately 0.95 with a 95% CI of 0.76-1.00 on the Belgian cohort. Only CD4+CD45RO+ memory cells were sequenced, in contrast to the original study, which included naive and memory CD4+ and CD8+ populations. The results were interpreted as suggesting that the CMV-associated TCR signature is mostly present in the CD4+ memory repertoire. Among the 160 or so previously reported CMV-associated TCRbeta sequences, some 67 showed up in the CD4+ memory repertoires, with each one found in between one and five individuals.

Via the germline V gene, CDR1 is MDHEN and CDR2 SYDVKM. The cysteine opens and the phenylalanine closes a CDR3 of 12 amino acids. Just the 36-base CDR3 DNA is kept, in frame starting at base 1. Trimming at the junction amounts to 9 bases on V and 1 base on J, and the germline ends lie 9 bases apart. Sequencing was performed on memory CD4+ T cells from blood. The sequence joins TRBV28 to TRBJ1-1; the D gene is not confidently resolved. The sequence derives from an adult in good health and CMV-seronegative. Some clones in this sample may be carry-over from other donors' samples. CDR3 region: CASALKNTEAFF. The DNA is TGTGCCAGTGCCCTAAAGAACACTGAAGCTTTCTTT.